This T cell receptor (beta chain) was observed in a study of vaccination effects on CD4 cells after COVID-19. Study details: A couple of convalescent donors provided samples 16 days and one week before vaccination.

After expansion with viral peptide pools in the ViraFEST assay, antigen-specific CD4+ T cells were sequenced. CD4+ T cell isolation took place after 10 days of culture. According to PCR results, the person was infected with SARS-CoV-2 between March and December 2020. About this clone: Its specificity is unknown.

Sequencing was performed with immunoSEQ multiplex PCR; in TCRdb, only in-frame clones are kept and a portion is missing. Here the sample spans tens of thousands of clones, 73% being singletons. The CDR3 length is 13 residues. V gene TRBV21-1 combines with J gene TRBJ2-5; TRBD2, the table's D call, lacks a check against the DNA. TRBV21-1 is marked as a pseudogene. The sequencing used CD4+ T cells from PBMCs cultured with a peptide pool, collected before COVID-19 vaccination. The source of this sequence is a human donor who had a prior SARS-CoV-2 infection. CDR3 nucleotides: TGTGCCAGCAGCGGAGATGTCCGGGAGACCCAGTACTTC. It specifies CASSGDVRETQYF.